This TCR beta chain was recovered during a study of monozygotic twins with inflammatory bowel disease. The CDR3 runs 19 residues. Per the germline V gene, CDR1 is SGHAT and CDR2 is FQNNGV. The quantity of total RNA per TCR library was 3,000 to 4,500 ng. TCRdb reprocessed the 5' RACE reads; each CDR3 protein has one entry and no DNA is given. In total, the table holds 300,000 to 350,000 distinct CDR3 sequences. Points on this clonotype: No antigen is known for it.

Regarding the study as a whole: Diversity of TCRbeta measured by inverse Simpson was lower in IBD patients than in healthy co-twins. Patient repertoires may carry noise from differing immunosuppressive treatments. Resolution of different T cell subtypes was not achieved.

V usage is TRBV11-2 and J usage is TRBJ2-2; TCRdb returns TRBD2, unconfirmable since there is no DNA. Material for sequencing was blood. The clonotype originates from a human donor with ulcerative colitis or Crohn's disease, or a healthy co-twin of an affected twin (not recorded which). The CDR3 sequence: CASSRAGLAGGLNTGELFF.